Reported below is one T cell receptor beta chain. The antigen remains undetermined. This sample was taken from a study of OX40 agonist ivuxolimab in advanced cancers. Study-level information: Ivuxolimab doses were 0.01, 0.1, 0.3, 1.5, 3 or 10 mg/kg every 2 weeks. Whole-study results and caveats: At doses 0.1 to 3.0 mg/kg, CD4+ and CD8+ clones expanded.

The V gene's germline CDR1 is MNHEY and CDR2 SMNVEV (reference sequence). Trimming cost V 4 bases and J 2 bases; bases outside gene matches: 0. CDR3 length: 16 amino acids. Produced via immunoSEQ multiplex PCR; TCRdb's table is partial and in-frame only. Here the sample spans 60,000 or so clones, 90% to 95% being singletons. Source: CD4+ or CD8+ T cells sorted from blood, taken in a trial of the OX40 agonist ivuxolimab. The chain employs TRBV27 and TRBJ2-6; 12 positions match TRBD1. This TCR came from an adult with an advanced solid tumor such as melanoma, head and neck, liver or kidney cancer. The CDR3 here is CASSWDRGPGANVLTF. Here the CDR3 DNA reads TGTGCCAGCAGTTGGGACAGGGGGCCTGGGGCCAACGTCCTGACTTTC.